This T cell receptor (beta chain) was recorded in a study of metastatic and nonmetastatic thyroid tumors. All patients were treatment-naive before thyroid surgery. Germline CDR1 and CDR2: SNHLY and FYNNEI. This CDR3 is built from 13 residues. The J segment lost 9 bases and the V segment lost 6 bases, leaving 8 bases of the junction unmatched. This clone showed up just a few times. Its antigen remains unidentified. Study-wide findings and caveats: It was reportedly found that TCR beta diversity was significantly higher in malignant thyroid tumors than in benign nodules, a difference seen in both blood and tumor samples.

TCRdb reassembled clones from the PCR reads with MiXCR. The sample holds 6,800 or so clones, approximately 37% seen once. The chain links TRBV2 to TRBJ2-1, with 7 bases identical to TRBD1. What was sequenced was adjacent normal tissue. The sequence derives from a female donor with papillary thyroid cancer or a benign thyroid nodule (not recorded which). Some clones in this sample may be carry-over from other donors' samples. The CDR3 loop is CASSSRQGLEQFF. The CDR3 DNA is TGTGCCAGCAGCTCACGACAGGGCCTTGAGCAGTTCTTC.